Below are 2 T cell receptor beta chains sequenced from a single sample in a study of T-cell reconstitution after alpha-beta-depleted transplantation in children. Preparation of the TCRbeta library involved a method that used unique molecular identifiers. Each CDR3 protein gets one entry after TCRdb re-called the PCR reads with MiXCR. Of more than 200,000 distinct CDR3 sequences in the sample, under 30% were seen once. The sample in question was PBMCs, mostly from graft donor cells, obtained 360 days after TCRalphabeta/CD19-depleted stem cell transplant. These TCRs come from a female patient aged 2 to 10 who had a stem cell transplant for congenital amegakaryocytic thrombocytopenia, so the T cells may come from the graft donor.

V gene TRBV12-3 or TRBV12-4 combines with J gene TRBJ2-4; perhaps TRBD2 as D (7 bases). There are 14 residues in the CDR3. V lost 3 bases and J 7 bases, leaving 13 bases between the germline ends. The CDR3 loop is CASSLRGLRNIQYF. The DNA for the CDR3 is TGTGCCAGCAGTTTGCGGGGGCTCCGGAACATTCAGTACTTC.

The chain combines TRBV25-1 with TRBJ2-1; possibly TRBD1 or TRBD2 for D (5 bases each). This CDR3 comprises 15 residues. The germline gives CDR1 MGHDK, CDR2 SYGVNS. Trimming pared 3 bases from V and 3 bases from J, leaving 12 bases between. DNA of the CDR3: TGTGCCAGCAGTGAGGGACCGTTGATCTACAATGAGCAGTTCTTC. This gives the protein CASSEGPLIYNEQFF.